The rows below give T cell receptor beta chains drawn from one sample of a study of CD8 T cells in ankylosing spondylitis. One entry per CDR3 protein results from TCRdb running MiXCR on the 5' RACE reads. The sample lists about 140,000 distinct CDR3 sequences, about an eighth occurring once. Sequenced sample: blood, either unsorted or a sorted T cell fraction (not recorded which). All receptors derive from a female donor with ankylosing spondylitis or in good health (not recorded which). Both conserved end residues are part of each CDR3.

>15|TRBJ2-1|TRBV20-1
CSARDQGGPQNEQFF
>13|TRBJ1-2|TRBV7-2
CASSRDSDYGYTF
>15|TRBJ1-4|TRBV7-9
CASSWRGGTNEKLFF
>15|TRBJ2-1|TRBV5-5
CASSKPGQGINEQFF
>14|TRBJ1-1|TRBV7-9
CASSLEIMNTEAFF
>14|TRBJ2-7|TRBV11-2
CASGSQASTYEQYF
>15|TRBJ1-1|TRBV7-9
CTSSPQGYMNTEAFF
>14|TRBJ1-1|TRBV28
CASRARQGKTEAFF
>12|TRBJ1-4|TRBV2
CASRVTGVRLFF
>15|TRBJ2-7|TRBV10-1
CASSEQPGQVYEQYF
>15|TRBJ2-3|TRBV4-1
CASSQGRYEVYTQYF
>15|TRBJ1-1|TRBV7-2
CASSRRQGAPTEAFF
>12|TRBJ2-1|TRBV6-1
CASSAIRAEQFF
>16|TRBJ2-1|TRBV6-1
CASRPATRVVTNEQFF
>13|TRBJ1-2|TRBV7-9
CASSLGQGADYTF
>12|TRBJ2-2|TRBV29-1
CSANRNTGELFF
>15|TRBJ2-1|TRBV29-1
CSVARQGTWYNEQFF
>13|TRBJ1-2|TRBV12-3/TRBV12-4
CASRSTDSYGYTF
>16|TRBJ2-2|TRBV29-1
CSGGQGLPLNTGELFF
>13|TRBJ2-3|TRBV29-1
CSVSSTFTDTQYF
>14|TRBJ2-1|TRBV15
CATSRDLEGNEQFF
>13|TRBJ1-5|TRBV29-1
CSVTGQGGQPQHF